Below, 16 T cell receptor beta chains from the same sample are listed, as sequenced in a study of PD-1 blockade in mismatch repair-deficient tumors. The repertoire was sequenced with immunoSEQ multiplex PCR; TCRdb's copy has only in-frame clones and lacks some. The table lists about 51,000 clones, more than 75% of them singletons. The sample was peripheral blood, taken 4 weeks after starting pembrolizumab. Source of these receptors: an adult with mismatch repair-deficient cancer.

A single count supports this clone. The CDR3 loop is CASSTGPLAGGTDTQYF. The CDR3 DNA reads TGTGCCAGCAGCACCGGGCCCCTAGCGGGAGGCACAGATACGCAGTATTTT. V usage is TRBV5-6 and J usage is TRBJ2-3; the match to TRBD2 covers 10 bases. The CDR3 sequence is 17 residues long. V gave up 4 bases and J gave up 1 base; unmatched junction bases: 9. Germline-derived CDR1 and CDR2 are SGHDT and YYEEEE. Supplemented by reference TRBV5-6 and TRBJ2-3, the full variable domain reads DAGVTQSPTHLIKTRGQQVTLRCSPKSGHDTVSWYQQALGQGPQFIFQYYEEEERQRGNFPDRFSGHQFPNYSSELNVNALLLGDSALYLCASSTGPLAGGTDTQYFGPGTRLTVL.

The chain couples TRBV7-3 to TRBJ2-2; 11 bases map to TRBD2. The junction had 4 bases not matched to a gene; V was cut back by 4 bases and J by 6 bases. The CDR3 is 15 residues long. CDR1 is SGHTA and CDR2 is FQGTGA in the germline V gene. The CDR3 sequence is CASSSTSGSPGELFF. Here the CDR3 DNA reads TGTGCCAGCAGCTCAACTAGCGGGAGCCCCGGGGAGCTGTTTTTT.

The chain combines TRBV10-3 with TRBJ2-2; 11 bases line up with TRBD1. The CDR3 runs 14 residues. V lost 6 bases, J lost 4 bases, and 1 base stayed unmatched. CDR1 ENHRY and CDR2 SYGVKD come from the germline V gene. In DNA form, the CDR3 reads TGTGCCATCAGGGGGACAGGGGGCACCGGGGAGCTGTTTTTT. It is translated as CAIRGTGGTGELFF.

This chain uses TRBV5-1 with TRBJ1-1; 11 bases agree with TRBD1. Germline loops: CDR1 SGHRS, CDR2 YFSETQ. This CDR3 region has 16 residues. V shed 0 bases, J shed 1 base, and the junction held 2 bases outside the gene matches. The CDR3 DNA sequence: TGCGCCAGCAGCTTGGTGGGGACAGGGGGGAACACTGAAGCTTTCTTT. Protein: CASSLVGTGGNTEAFF.

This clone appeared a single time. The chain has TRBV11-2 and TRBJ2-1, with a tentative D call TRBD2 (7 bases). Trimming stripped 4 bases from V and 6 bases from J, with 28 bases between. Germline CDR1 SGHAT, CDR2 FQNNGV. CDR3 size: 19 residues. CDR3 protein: CASSSDRGDLQASGNEQFF. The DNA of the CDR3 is TGTGCCAGCAGCTCCGATAGGGGGGACCTGCAGGCTAGCGGCAATGAGCAGTTCTTC.

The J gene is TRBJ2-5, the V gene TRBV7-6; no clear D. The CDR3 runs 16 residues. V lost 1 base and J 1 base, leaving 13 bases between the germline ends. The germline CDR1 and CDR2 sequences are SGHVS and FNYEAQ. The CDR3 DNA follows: TGTGCCAGCAGCTTAGGGGAAGGTTGGGGCCAAGAGACCCAGTACTTC. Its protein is CASSLGEGWGQETQYF.

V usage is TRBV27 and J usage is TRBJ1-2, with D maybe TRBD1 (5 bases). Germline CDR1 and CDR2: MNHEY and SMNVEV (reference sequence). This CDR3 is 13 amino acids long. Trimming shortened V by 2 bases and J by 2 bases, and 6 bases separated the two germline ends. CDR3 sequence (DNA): TGTGCCAGCAGTTTAAGACAGAACTATGGCTACACCTTC. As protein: CASSLRQNYGYTF.

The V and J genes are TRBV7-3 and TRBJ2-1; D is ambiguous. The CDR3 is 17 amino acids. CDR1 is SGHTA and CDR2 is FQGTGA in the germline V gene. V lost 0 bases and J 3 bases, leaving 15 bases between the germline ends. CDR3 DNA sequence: TGTGCCAGCAGCTTAACGGGTGGCGAGCTAAGCTACAATGAGCAGTTCTTC. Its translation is CASSLTGGELSYNEQFF.

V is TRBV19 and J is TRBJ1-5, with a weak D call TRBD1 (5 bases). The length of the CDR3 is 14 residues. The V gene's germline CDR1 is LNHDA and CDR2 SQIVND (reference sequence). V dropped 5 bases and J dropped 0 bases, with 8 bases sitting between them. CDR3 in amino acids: CASSGTYSNQPQHF. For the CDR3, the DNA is TGTGCCAGTAGTGGGACGTATAGCAATCAGCCCCAGCATTTT.

Here the CDR3 reads CASKVGEQFF. DNA of the CDR3: TGTGCCAGTAAGGTAGGTGAGCAGTTCTTC. The chain is built from TRBV19 and TRBJ2-1; D unclear. Trimming removed 7 bases from V and 9 bases from J, with 7 bases in between. Germline V lookup: CDR1 LNHDA, CDR2 SQIVND (reference sequence). The CDR3 has 10 residues.

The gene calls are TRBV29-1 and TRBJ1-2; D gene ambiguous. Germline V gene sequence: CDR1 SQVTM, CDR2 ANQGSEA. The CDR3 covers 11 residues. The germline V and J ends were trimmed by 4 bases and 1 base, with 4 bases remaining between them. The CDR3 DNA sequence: TGCAGCGTTGCCTATAACTATGGCTACACCTTC. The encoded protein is CSVAYNYGYTF.

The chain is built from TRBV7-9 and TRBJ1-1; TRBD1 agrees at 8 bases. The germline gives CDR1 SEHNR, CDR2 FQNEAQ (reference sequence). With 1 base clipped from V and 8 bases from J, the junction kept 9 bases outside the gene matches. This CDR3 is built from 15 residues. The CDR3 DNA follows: TGTGCCAGCAGCTTAGGGCAGGGGGCGAACCAAGAAGCTTTCTTT. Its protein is CASSLGQGANQEAFF.

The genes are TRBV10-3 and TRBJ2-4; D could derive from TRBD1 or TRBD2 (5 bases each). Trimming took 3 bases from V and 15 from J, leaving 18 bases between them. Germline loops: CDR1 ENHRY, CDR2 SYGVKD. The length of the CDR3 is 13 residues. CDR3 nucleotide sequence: TGTGCCATCAGTGATGGTACCGGGACCCTTGGGTACTTC. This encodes CAISDGTGTLGYF.

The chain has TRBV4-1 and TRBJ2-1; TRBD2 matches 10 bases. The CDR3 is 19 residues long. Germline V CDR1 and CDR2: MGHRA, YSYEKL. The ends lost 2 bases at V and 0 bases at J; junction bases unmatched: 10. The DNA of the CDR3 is TGCGCCAGCAGCCAACAGGGGTTAGCGGGAGGAGGCTCCTACAATGAGCAGTTCTTC. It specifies CASSQQGLAGGGSYNEQFF.

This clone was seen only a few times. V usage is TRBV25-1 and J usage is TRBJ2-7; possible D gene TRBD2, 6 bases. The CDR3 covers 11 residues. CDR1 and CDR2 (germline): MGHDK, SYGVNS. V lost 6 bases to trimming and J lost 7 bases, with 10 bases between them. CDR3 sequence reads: CASREGLEQYF. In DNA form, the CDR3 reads TGTGCCAGCAGGGAGGGGTTGGAGCAGTACTTC.

CDR3 nucleotide sequence: TGCGCCAGCAGCCAAGACGCGGGAGGGCCGAATGAGCAGTTCTTC. It yields the protein CASSQDAGGPNEQFF. The chain carries TRBV4-3 and TRBJ2-1; 9 bases align to TRBD2. The CDR3 is 15 amino acids. From germline, CDR1 is LGHNA and CDR2 YSLEER. The trim removed 0 bases at V and 7 bases at J, leaving 4 bases unmatched.